A single sample gave rise to the 12 T cell receptor beta chains below, sequenced in a study of OX40 agonist ivuxolimab in advanced cancers. The table came from immunoSEQ multiplex PCR; TCRdb's copy has only in-frame clones and leaves some out. The table lists tens of thousands of clones, around four fifths of them singletons. The material sequenced was CD4+ or CD8+ T cells sorted from blood, taken in a trial of the OX40 agonist ivuxolimab. All receptors derive from an adult with an advanced solid tumor such as melanoma, head and neck, liver or kidney cancer.

This clone occurred once. The rearrangement links TRBV5-4 to TRBJ2-1; 10 bases align to TRBD1. Germline values: CDR1 SGHNT, CDR2 YYREEE (reference sequence). V lost 4 bases and J lost 7; bases outside the gene matches: 11. The CDR3 loop spans 16 amino acids. CDR3: CASSPKGQGTRNEQFF. CDR3 nucleotides: TGTGCCAGCAGCCCTAAGGGACAGGGGACACGAAATGAGCAGTTCTTC.

The V gene is TRBV27, the J gene TRBJ1-1; 9 nucleotides agree with TRBD1. Germline lookup yields CDR1 MNHEY and CDR2 SMNVEV (reference sequence). The CDR3 is 13 amino acids. Germline trimming cut 5 bases from V and 7 bases from J; bases unmatched to any gene: 5. The CDR3 reads CASSPPGQGEAFF. The DNA of the CDR3 is TGTGCCAGCAGTCCGCCGGGACAGGGTGAAGCTTTCTTT.

This clone showed up just once. The V call is TRBV5-6, the J call TRBJ2-5; the D call may be TRBD1 or TRBD2 (6 bases each). The CDR3 spans 14 residues. Trimming took 2 bases from V and 5 from J, leaving 13 bases between them. CDR1 and CDR2 (germline): SGHDT, YYEEEE. CDR3 residues: CASSLTRGRETQYF. The CDR3 nucleotides are TGTGCCAGCAGCTTAACTAGGGGGAGGGAGACCCAGTACTTC.

This sequence joins TRBV5-1 and TRBJ1-4; possible D gene TRBD1, 5 bases. Trimming took off 5 bases at V and 3 bases at J, with 11 bases between the two ends. CDR3 size: 14 residues. Germline CDR1 is SGHRS and CDR2 is YFSETQ. In DNA form, the CDR3 reads TGCGCCAGCAGTTCAGGGAATCCTAATGAAAAACTGTTTTTT. This codes for CASSSGNPNEKLFF.

About this clone: The junction shows a germline mismatch at one end, possibly a read error. The J gene is TRBJ2-5, the V gene TRBV27; the match to TRBD1 covers 7 bases. CDR1 is MNHEY, CDR2 SMNVEV, per germline (reference sequence). The CDR3 covers 15 residues. The CDR3 nucleotides read TGTGCCAGCAGCTTATGGGCTGACAGGGCGGAGACCCAGTACTTC. Translating it yields CASSLWADRAETQYF.

The chain employs TRBV25-1 and TRBJ2-1; TRBD2 aligns across 11 bases. The trim removed 2 bases at V and 2 bases at J, leaving 2 bases unmatched. This CDR3 spans 16 amino acids. CDR1 and CDR2 from the germline V gene are MGHDK and SYGVNS. As DNA, the CDR3 is TGTGCCAGCAGTGAAATGACTAGCGGGACCTACAATGAGCAGTTCTTC. It is translated as CASSEMTSGTYNEQFF.

CDR3 region: CASSFSGGSNTGELFF. CDR3 bases: TGTGCCAGCAGCTTTAGCGGGGGGTCGAACACCGGGGAGCTGTTTTTT. The chain links TRBV7-2 to TRBJ2-2; TRBD2 agrees at 10 bases. The length of the CDR3 is 16 residues. Germline values: CDR1 SGHTA, CDR2 FQGNSA. V dropped 3 bases and J dropped 0; count of bases not matched to a gene: 1.

This chain links TRBV6-6 with TRBJ1-2, with 7 positions matching TRBD1. This CDR3 has 13 residues. Trimming took 5 bases from V and 7 from J; bases not matched to a gene: 7. The germline V gene has CDR1 MNHNY and CDR2 SVGAGI (reference sequence). Here the CDR3 reads CASSPGQDGGYTF. CDR3 nucleotide sequence: TGTGCCAGCAGTCCAGGACAGGATGGTGGCTACACCTTC.

V is TRBV5-6 and J is TRBJ1-2; the match to TRBD1 covers 9 bases. The CDR3 contains 14 residues. Unmatched junction bases numbered 10, after V lost 6 bases and J lost 7 bases. Germline V gene sequence: CDR1 SGHDT, CDR2 YYEEEE. Here the CDR3 DNA reads TGTGCCAGCACCTGGACAGGGGAGAACGGTGGCTACACCTTC. Amino acid sequence: CASTWTGENGGYTF.

This chain connects TRBV29-1 to TRBJ1-4, with a weak D call TRBD1 (5 bases). The CDR3 has 15 amino acids. Germline V gene sequence: CDR1 SQVTM, CDR2 ANQGSEA. V lost 5 bases to trimming and J lost 8 bases, with 21 bases between them. The CDR3 loop is CSVTTLGQRGEKLFF. CDR3 nucleotides: TGCAGCGTTACGACCCTGGGGCAGAGAGGGGAAAAACTGTTTTTT.

This clone was detected only a few times. The J gene is TRBJ1-5, the V gene TRBV5-6, with a possible D match to TRBD1 (6 bases). Germline CDR1 and CDR2: SGHDT and YYEEEE. The CDR3 contains 18 residues. V dropped 1 base and J dropped 1 base, with 18 bases sitting between them. The CDR3 spells CASSLQFRGPGSNQPQHF. CDR3 coding DNA: TGTGCCAGCAGCTTGCAGTTCAGGGGCCCTGGAAGCAATCAGCCCCAGCATTTT.

This clone was seen a single time. The chain carries TRBV9 and TRBJ1-1; perhaps TRBD1 as D (5 bases). Germline lookup yields CDR1 SGDLS and CDR2 YYNGEE. The CDR3 runs to 17 residues. V was shortened by 4 bases and J by 0 bases, with 19 bases between the two germline ends. The CDR3 reads CASSPREGQTVNTEAFF. CDR3 coding DNA: TGTGCCAGCAGCCCCCGCGAGGGGCAGACTGTGAACACTGAAGCTTTCTTT.